Listed below are T cell receptor beta chains from one sample, sequenced in a study of beta chain features in type 1 diabetes. The table came from immunoSEQ multiplex PCR; TCRdb's copy has only in-frame clones and leaves some out. The table lists about 180,000 clones, around 7.8% of them singletons, with around 0.94% in the top ten. The sequenced sample consisted of central memory CD4+ T cells from blood. The receptors were gathered from a woman between 35 and 50 years old with type 1 diabetes. CDR3s include the opening cysteine and the closing phenylalanine or tryptophan. The order of the fields is clone size, J gene, D gene, V gene, CDR3 DNA, CDR3 protein. D genes are given only for firm matches. A clone size is listed for some rows: how often the clone was seen (once, few, many), or a class if it is expanded.

NA | TRBJ1-1 | TRBD1 | TRBV27 | TGTGCCAGCAGCGTTTCCGGGACAGCTAACACTGAAGCTTTCTTT | CASSVSGTANTEAFF
few | TRBJ2-3 | NA | TRBV28 | TGTGCCAGCAGGCACAGACAAAGAACTACGCAGTATTTT | CASRHRQRTTQYF
many | TRBJ2-1 | TRBD2 | TRBV4-3 | TGCGCCAGCAGCCGTGGACTAGTCACCGACAATGAGCAGTTCTTC | CASSRGLVTDNEQFF
few | TRBJ2-7 | NA | TRBV20-1 | TGCAGTGCTAGACAGGGGTACGAGCAGTACTTC | CSARQGYEQYF
NA | TRBJ2-7 | TRBD1 | TRBV4-2 | TGTGCCAGCAGCACCGGGACAGTGCCCTACGAGCAGTACTTC | CASSTGTVPYEQYF
few | TRBJ1-6 | TRBD1 | TRBV29-1 | TGCAGCTACAGAGGACAGGGAGAGAAGTCACCCCTCCACTTT | CSYRGQGEKSPLHF
few | TRBJ2-3 | TRBD1 | TRBV9 | TGTGCCAGCAGCGATCTCGGGACAGGGACAGATACGCAGTATTTT | CASSDLGTGTDTQYF
once | TRBJ1-1 | NA | TRBV6-5 | TGTGCCAGCAGTTACTCGATGAACAGATACGAGCCTGAAGCTTTCTTT | CASSYSMNRYEPEAFF
few | TRBJ2-5 | TRBD2 | TRBV7-2 | TGTGCCAGCAGCTTAGGGGGACTAGCGGAAGAGACCCAGTACTTC | CASSLGGLAEETQYF
NA | TRBJ2-7 | TRBD2 | TRBV7-2 | TGTGCCAGCAGCTTATTTGCCCCATCTAGCGGGAGGTACGAGCAGTACTTC | CASSLFAPSSGRYEQYF
few | TRBJ1-3 | NA | TRBV29-1 | TGCAGCGTTGAATTTTCCCTAACCGGAAACACCATATATTTT | CSVEFSLTGNTIYF
few | TRBJ1-2 | NA | TRBV4-1 | TGCGCCAGCAGCCAAGACATCAGGGACAACGCTAACTATGGCTACACCTTC | CASSQDIRDNANYGYTF
many | TRBJ2-1 | TRBD2 | TRBV4-3 | TGCGCCAGCAGCCGTTATAGCGGGAAGGGCAATGAGCAGTTCTTC | CASSRYSGKGNEQFF
NA | TRBJ1-4 | NA | TRBV7-2 | TGTGCCAGCCGAGGAAATGAAAAACTGTTTTTT | CASRGNEKLFF
NA | TRBJ1-2 | NA | TRBV28 | TGTGCCAGCAGTTTAGAGGGGAGGGACTATGGCTACACCTTC | CASSLEGRDYGYTF
few | TRBJ2-7 | NA | TRBV7-8 | TGTGCCAGCAGCTTAGCGGCTTTCTACGAGCAGTACTTC | CASSLAAFYEQYF
NA | TRBJ2-4 | NA | TRBV6-5 | TGTGCCAGCTACCCAGGGAACAAAAACATTCAGTACTTC | CASYPGNKNIQYF
many | TRBJ2-1 | NA | TRBV29-1 | TGCAGCGTTGACGAGGGGGGGTTCAATGAGCAGTTCTTC | CSVDEGGFNEQFF
few | TRBJ1-5 | NA | TRBV18 | TGTGCCAGCTCACTTTCTGAGGATCAGCCCCAGCATTTT | CASSLSEDQPQHF
NA | TRBJ1-1 | TRBD1 | TRBV4-3 | TGCGCCAGCAGCCTCAGCCGGGACAGGGGAGGGCCGAACACTGAAGCTTTCTTT | CASSLSRDRGGPNTEAFF
few | TRBJ2-5 | TRBD1 | TRBV4-1 | TGCGCCAGCAGCCAAGGGACAGGGGCGGGAAGAGAGACCCAGTACTTC | CASSQGTGAGRETQYF
few | TRBJ2-3 | TRBD2 | TRBV5-4 | TGTGCCAGCAGCTTAGCGGGGGGCCTACTCACAGATACGCAGTATTTT | CASSLAGGLLTDTQYF
few | TRBJ2-1 | NA | TRBV11-1 | TGTGCCAGCAGCCAGCAGGGTAGTGAGCAGTTCTTC | CASSQQGSEQFF
few | TRBJ2-5 | NA | TRBV5-1 | TGCGCCAGCAGCTTGGGGACCAGGGTGGAACAAGAGACCCAGTACTTC | CASSLGTRVEQETQYF
NA | TRBJ2-1 | NA | TRBV7-3 | TGTGCCAGCAGCCCGGCGGGGTTTACGGATGAGCAGTTCTTC | CASSPAGFTDEQFF
NA | TRBJ2-1 | NA | TRBV7-3 | TGTGCCAGCAGCTTAGAGTCCTACAATGAGCAGTTCTTC | CASSLESYNEQFF
NA | TRBJ2-7 | TRBD1 | TRBV4-3 | TGCGCCAGCAGCCAAGATCTAGCCGGGACAGGGGTTTCCTACGAGCAGTACTTC | CASSQDLAGTGVSYEQYF
few | TRBJ2-7 | NA | TRBV4-1 | TGCGCCAGCAGCCCGATGGACAGCTACGAGCAGTACTTC | CASSPMDSYEQYF
few | TRBJ1-5 | NA | TRBV6-5 | TGTGCCAGCAGTTACTCGACGACAAGGCAGCCCCAGCATTTT | CASSYSTTRQPQHF
few | TRBJ2-7 | NA | TRBV5-6 | TGTGCCAGCAGCTTGAGTAGGACTAACTACTACGAGCAGTACTTC | CASSLSRTNYYEQYF
NA | TRBJ2-2 | TRBD1 | TRBV18 | TGTGCCAGCTCACCTCCCGGGACAGGGGGCGGATTGAACACCGGGGAGCTGTTTTTT | CASSPPGTGGGLNTGELFF
NA | TRBJ2-5 | TRBD2 | TRBV15 | TGTGCCACCAGCAGGGGCGGGGGGGCTCAAGAGACCCAGTACTTC | CATSRGGGAQETQYF
few | TRBJ2-1 | NA | TRBV18 | TGTGCCAGCTCACTTACAGCCCCTCCCGACAATGAGCAGTTCTTC | CASSLTAPPDNEQFF
few | TRBJ1-2 | NA | TRBV27 | TGTGCCAGCAGTCAACAGGGCTATGGCTACACCTTC | CASSQQGYGYTF
NA | TRBJ2-7 | TRBD1 | TRBV10-3 | TGTGCCATCAGTAGGGACAGGGAATACGAGCAGTACTTC | CAISRDREYEQYF
NA | TRBJ2-5 | NA | TRBV7-2 | TGTGCCAGCAGCGACGAAGGGGGAGAGACCCAGTACTTC | CASSDEGGETQYF
NA | TRBJ2-3 | TRBD2 | TRBV5-4 | TGTGCCAGCGGAGCGGGGGGCACAGATACGCAGTATTTT | CASGAGGTDTQYF
NA | TRBJ2-1 | TRBD2 | TRBV28 | TGTGCCAGTCTGACTAGCGGGAGAGTCAATGAGCAGTTCTTC | CASLTSGRVNEQFF
NA | TRBJ2-1 | TRBD2 | TRBV6-5 | TGTGCCAGCAGTTATTCCGGGCGGGAGGAGCAGTTCTTC | CASSYSGREEQFF
few | TRBJ2-3 | NA | TRBV12-5 | TGTGCTAGTGGTCCCGGACAGAGCACAGATACGCAGTATTTT | CASGPGQSTDTQYF
few | TRBJ2-2 | TRBD1 | TRBV5-4 | TGTGCCAGCAGCTTGGCCAAGGGGGCGATCGGGGAGCTGTTTTTT | CASSLAKGAIGELFF
few | TRBJ1-2 | NA | TRBV25-1 | TGTGCCAGCAGTGAATCTACCATTGGGGCCCGTCACGATGGCTACACCTTC | CASSESTIGARHDGYTF
many | TRBJ1-1 | NA | TRBV18 | TGTGCCAGCTCACCAAGGGAACAGGGTGAAGCTTTCTTT | CASSPREQGEAFF
NA | TRBJ1-6 | TRBD1 | TRBV5-1 | TGCGCCAGCAGCTATACGGGACAGGGTAATTCACCCCTCCACTTT | CASSYTGQGNSPLHF
NA | TRBJ2-1 | TRBD2 | TRBV6-5 | TGTGCCAGCGGTTTTCGCGGGGGGGCCTACAATGAGCAGTTCTTC | CASGFRGGAYNEQFF
NA | TRBJ2-1 | TRBD1 | TRBV5-1 | TGCGCCAGCAGCCCCCGGGGGACAGGGGGTTTCTCCTACAATGAGCAGTTCTTC | CASSPRGTGGFSYNEQFF
NA | TRBJ1-5 | NA | TRBV5-1 | TGCGCCAGCAGCTTGGATGGGGGGAATCAGCCCCAGCATTTT | CASSLDGGNQPQHF
few | TRBJ2-7 | NA | TRBV5-1 | TGCGCCAGCAGCTTGGATGGCCTCTACGAGCAGTACTTC | CASSLDGLYEQYF
NA | TRBJ1-2 | NA | TRBV27 | TGTGCCAGCAGTTTCCGGGGGAACTATGGCTACACCTTC | CASSFRGNYGYTF
few | TRBJ1-5 | TRBD1 | TRBV18 | TGTGCCAGCTCACCACCTTCCGGACAGGGCGAGCGACAGCCCCAGCATTTT | CASSPPSGQGERQPQHF
few | TRBJ1-6 | NA | TRBV7-2 | TGTGCCAGCAGCTTAGCTCGGCAGCGATCTTATTCACCCCTCCACTTT | CASSLARQRSYSPLHF
many | TRBJ2-7 | NA | TRBV9 | TGTGCCAGCAGCCCCAGGCCAGGGGGGACCTACGAGCAGTACTTC | CASSPRPGGTYEQYF
few | TRBJ1-2 | NA | TRBV4-3 | TGCGCCAGCAGCGAAGTGGGGGGAGACTATGGCTACACCTTC | CASSEVGGDYGYTF
few | TRBJ1-1 | TRBD1 | TRBV7-9 | TGTGCCAGCAGTCGGACAGGGAGTGTCACTGAAGCTTTCTTT | CASSRTGSVTEAFF